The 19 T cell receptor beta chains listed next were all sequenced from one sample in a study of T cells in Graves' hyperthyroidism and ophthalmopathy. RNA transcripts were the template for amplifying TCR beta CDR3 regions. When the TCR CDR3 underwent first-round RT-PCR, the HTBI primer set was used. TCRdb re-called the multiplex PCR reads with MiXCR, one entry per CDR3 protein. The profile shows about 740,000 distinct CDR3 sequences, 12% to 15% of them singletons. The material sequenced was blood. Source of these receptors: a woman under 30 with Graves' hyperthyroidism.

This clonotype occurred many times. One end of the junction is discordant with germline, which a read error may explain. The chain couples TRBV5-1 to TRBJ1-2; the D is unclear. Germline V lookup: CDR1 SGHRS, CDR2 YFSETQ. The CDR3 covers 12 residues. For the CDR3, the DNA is TGTGCCAGCAGTTTGGAAAACTATGGCTACACCTTC. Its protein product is CASSLENYGYTF.

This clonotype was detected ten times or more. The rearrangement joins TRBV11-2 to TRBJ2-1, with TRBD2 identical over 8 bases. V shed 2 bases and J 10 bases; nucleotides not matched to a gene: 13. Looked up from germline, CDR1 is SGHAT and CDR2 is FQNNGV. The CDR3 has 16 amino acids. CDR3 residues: CASSLYIREGRGEQFF. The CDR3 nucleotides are TGTGCCAGCAGCTTATATATCCGGGAGGGCCGGGGGGAGCAGTTCTTC. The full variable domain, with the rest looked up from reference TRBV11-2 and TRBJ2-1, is EAGVAQSPRYKIIEKRQSVAFWCNPISGHATLYWYQQILGQGPKLLIQFQNNGVVDDSQLPKDRFSAERLKGVDSTLKIQPAKLEDSAVYLCASSLYIREGRGEQFFGPGTRLTVL.

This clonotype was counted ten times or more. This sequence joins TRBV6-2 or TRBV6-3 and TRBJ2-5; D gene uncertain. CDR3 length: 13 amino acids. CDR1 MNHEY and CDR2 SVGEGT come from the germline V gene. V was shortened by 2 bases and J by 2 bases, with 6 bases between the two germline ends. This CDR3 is CASSYLGQETQYF. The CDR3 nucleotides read TGTGCCAGCAGTTACCTCGGACAAGAGACCCAGTACTTC.

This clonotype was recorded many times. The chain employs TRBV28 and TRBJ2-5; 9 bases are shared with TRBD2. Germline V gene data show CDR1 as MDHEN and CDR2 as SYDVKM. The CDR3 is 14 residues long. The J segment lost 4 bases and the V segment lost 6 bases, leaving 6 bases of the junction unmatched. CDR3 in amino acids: CASRKTSGGETQYF. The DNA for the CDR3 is TGTGCCAGCAGAAAGACTAGCGGAGGAGAGACCCAGTACTTC.

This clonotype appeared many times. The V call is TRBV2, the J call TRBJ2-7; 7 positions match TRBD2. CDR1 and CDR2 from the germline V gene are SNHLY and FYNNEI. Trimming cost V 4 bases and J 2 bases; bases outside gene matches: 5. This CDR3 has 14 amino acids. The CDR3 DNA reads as TGTGCCAGCAGTGGGGCTAGCGGAACCTACGAGCAGTACTTC. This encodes CASSGASGTYEQYF.

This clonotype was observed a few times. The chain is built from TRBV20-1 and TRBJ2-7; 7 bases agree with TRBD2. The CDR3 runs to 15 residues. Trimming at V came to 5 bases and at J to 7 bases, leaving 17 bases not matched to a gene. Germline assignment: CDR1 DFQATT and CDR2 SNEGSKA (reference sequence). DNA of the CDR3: TGCAGTGCTCCCCCCCGCGCCGGACTAGTCAGAGAGCAGTACTTC. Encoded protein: CSAPPRAGLVREQYF.

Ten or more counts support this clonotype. CDR3: CASSFTGGLNTEAFF. The DNA for the CDR3 is TGTGCCAGCAGTTTTACAGGGGGCTTGAACACTGAAGCTTTCTTT. V usage is TRBV28 and J usage is TRBJ1-1; 9 positions agree with TRBD1. This CDR3 is built from 15 residues. J lost 0 bases, V lost 3 bases, and 2 bases had no gene match. CDR1 and CDR2 from the germline V gene are MDHEN and SYDVKM.

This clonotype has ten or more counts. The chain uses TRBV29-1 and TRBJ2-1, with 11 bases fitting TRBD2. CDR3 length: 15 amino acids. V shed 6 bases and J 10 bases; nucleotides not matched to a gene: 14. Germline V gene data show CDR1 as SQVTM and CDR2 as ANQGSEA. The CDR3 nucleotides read TGCAGCGTCACGAGATTAGCGGGAGGGCAGTGGGAGCAGTTCTTC. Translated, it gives CSVTRLAGGQWEQFF.

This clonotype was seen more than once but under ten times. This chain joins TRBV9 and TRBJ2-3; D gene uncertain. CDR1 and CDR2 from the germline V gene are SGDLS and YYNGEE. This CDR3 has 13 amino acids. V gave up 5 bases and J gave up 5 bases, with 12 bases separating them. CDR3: CASSLEIQDTQYF. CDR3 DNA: TGTGCCAGCAGTCTAGAGATTCAAGATACGCAGTATTTT.

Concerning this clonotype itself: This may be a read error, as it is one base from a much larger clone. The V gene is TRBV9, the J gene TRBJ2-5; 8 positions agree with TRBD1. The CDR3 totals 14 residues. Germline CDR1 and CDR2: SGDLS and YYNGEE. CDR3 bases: TGTGCCAGCAGCGTAAGGGACAGGCAAGAGACCCGGTACTTC. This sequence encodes CASSVRDRQETRYF.

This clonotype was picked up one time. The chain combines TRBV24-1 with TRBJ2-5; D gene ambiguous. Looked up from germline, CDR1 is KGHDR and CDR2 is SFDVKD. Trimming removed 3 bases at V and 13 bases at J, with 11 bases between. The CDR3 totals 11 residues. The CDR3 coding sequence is TGTGCCACCAGTGATGGGCTCGCCCCGTACTTC. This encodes CATSDGLAPYF.

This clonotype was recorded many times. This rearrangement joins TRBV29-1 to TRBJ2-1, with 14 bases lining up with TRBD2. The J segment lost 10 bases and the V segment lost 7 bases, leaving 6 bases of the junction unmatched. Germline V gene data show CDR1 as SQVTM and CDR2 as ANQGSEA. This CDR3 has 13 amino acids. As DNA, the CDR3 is TGCAGCGCTGGGGGACTAGCGGGAGTAGAGCAGTTCTTC. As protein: CSAGGLAGVEQFF.

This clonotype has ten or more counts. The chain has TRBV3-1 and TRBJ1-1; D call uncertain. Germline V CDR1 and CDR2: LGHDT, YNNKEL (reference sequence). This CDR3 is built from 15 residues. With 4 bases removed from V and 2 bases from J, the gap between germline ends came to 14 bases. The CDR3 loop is CASSPPKKGNTEAFF. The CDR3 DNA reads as TGTGCCAGCAGCCCGCCAAAGAAGGGAAACACTGAAGCTTTCTTT. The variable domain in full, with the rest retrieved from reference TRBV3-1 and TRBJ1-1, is DTAVSQTPKYLVTQMGNDKSIKCEQNLGHDTMYWYKQDSKKFLKIMFSYNNKELIINETVPNRFSPKSPDKAHLNLHINSLELGDSAVYFCASSPPKKGNTEAFFGQGTRLTVV.

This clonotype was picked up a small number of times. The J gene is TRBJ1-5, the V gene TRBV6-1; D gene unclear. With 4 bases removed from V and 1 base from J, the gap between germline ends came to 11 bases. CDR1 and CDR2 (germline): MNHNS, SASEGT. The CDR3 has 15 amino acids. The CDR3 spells CASSGVTVSNQPQHF. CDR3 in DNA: TGTGCCAGCAGTGGGGTCACTGTAAGCAATCAGCCCCAGCATTTT.

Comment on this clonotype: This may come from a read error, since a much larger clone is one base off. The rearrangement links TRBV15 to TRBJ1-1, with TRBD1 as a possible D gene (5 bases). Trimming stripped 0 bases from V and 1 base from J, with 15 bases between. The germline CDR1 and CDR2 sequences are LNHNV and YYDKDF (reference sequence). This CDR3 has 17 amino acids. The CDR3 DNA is TGTGCCACCAGCAGAGATGTGGGGGAGGACACGAACACTGAAGCTTTCTTT. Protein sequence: CATSRDVGEDTNTEAFF.

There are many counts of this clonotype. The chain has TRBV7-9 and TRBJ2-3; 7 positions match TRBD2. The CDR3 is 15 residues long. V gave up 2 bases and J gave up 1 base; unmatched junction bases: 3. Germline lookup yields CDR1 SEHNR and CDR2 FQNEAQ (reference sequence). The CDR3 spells CASSLTTSGTDTQYF. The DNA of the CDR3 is TGTGCCAGCAGCTTAACAACTAGCGGCACAGATACGCAGTATTTT.

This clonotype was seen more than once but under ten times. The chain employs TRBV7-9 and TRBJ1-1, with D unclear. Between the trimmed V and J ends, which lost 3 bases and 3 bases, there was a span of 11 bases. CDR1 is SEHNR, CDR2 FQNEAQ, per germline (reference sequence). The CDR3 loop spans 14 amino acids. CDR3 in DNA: TGTGCCAGCAGCTTGGGGATGGGTGACACTGAAGCTTTCTTT. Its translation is CASSLGMGDTEAFF.

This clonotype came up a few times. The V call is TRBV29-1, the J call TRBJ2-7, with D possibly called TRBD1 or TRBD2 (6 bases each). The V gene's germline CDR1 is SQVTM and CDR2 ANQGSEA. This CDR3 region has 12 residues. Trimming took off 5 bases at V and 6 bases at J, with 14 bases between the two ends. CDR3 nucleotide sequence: TGCAGCGTTCGGGACGGGGGCTTCGAGCAGTACTTC. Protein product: CSVRDGGFEQYF.

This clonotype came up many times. The chain's CDR3 is CASSSAPGTSFGQFF. The CDR3 DNA is TGCGCCAGCAGCTCGGCTCCCGGGACAAGCTTCGGGCAGTTCTTC. The chain links TRBV5-1 to TRBJ2-1; possibly TRBD1 for D (6 bases). Per the germline V gene, CDR1 is SGHRS and CDR2 is YFSETQ. The CDR3 extends over 15 amino acids. Trimming stripped 3 bases from V and 12 bases from J, with 22 bases between.